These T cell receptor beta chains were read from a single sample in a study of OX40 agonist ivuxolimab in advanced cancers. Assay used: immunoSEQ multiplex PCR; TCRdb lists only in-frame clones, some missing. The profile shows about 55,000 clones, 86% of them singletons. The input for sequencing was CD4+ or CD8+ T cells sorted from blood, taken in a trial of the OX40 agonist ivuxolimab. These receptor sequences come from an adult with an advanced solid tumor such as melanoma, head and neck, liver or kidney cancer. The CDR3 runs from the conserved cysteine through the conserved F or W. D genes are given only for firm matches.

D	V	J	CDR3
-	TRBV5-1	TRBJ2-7	CASSLGAYEQYF
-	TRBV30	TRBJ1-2	CAWRGAVSRYTF
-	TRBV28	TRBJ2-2	CASSSATGFRSTGELFF
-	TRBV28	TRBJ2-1	CASSLGRRRSLRNEQFF
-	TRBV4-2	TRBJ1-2	CASSQASQTNYGYTF
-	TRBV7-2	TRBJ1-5	CASSGWGGSGQPQHF
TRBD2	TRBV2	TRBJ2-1	CATARGGSYNEQFF
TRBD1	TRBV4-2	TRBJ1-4	CASSQVTGENEKLFF
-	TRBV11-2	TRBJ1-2	CASSLGQRDGYTF
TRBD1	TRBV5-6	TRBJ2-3	CASSPTGQEKITDTQYF
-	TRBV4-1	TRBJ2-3	CASSQVVPFGYTDTQYF
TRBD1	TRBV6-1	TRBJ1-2	CASSERAGTANYGYTF
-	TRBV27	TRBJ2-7	CASRWAGSSYEQYF
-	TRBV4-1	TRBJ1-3	CASSQGRGLGNTIYF
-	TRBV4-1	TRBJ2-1	CASSLGPAFYNEQFF
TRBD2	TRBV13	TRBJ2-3	CASSLERERFTDTQYF
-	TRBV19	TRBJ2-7	CASSKTNPSYEQYF
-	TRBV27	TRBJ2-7	CASSLKGISEQYF
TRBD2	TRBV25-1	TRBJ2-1	CASGSGLGTSGKDEQFF
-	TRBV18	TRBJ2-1	CASSPQGPSGLGEQFF
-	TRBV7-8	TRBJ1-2	CASSDYVYGYTF
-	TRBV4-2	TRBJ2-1	CASSQALGAGNNEQFF
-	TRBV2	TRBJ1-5	CASTKDRGYQPQHF
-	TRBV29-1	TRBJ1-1	CSVRLLEAFF
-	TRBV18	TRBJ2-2	CASSDLTTGELFF
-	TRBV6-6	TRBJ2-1	CASTQTLGPGEQFF
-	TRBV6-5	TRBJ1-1	CASSYSRVNTEAFF
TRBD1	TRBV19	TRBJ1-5	CATARTGEYSNQPQHF
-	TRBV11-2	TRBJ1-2	CASSLDTGSNYGYTF
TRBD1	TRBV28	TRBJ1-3	CASSPQGTGRNTIYF
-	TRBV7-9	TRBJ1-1	CASSSHTGRGTEAFF
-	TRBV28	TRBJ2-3	CASSYRSSTDTQYF
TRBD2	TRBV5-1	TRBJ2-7	CASSTSGSNYEQYF
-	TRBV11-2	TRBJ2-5	CASSSTGTQYF
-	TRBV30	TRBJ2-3	CAWRGAGTLTDTQYF
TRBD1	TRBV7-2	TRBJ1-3	CASSPPGGRGNTIYF